This T cell receptor (beta chain) was captured in a study of T cells after yellow fever vaccination. The wider study: Libraries from low-cell-number fractions were prepared with the SMART-Seq v4 Ultra Low Input RNA kit.

Conversion of TCR transcripts into cDNA relied on 5'RACE template switching, which added a universal primer site and UMIs. TCRdb re-derived calls from the 5' RACE reads in MiXCR, one entry per CDR3 protein. The repertoire includes 400,000 or so distinct CDR3 sequences, 6.2% of them detected once, and approximately 15% sits in the top ten. This clonotype was observed at least ten times. Its antigen is as yet unknown. Germline CDR1 DFQATT, CDR2 SNEGSKA (reference sequence). Trimming stripped 2 bases from V and 10 bases from J, with 21 bases between. The CDR3 has 16 residues. Findings and limits, study-wide: There was a small share of clonotypes that showed up in both the CD4 and CD8 compartments. Detected again after the booster were most primary-vaccination clones, at nearly 97% CD4 and 80% to 90% CD8.

Source: PBMCs, taken 5 days after the yellow fever booster vaccination. This TCR was sampled from a man aged 25-40 years who received the YFV17D yellow fever vaccine. This chain links TRBV20-1 with TRBJ1-6, with a tentative D call TRBD1 (5 bases). CDR3 bases: TGCAGTGCTAGACTATCCCACCATCTGGCAGGGTCACCCCTCCACTTT. Its protein is CSARLSHHLAGSPLHF.